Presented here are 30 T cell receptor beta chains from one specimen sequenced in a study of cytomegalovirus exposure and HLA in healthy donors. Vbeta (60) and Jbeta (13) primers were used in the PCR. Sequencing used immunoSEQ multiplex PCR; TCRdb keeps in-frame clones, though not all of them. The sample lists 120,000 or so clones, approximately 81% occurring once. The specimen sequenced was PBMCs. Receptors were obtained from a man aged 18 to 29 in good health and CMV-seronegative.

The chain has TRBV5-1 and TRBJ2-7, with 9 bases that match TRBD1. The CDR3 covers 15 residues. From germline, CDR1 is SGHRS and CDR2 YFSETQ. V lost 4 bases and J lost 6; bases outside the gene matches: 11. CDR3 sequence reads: CASSPTAGQGIEQYV. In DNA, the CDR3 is TGCGCCAGCAGCCCGACCGCGGGACAGGGAATCGAGCAGTACGTC.

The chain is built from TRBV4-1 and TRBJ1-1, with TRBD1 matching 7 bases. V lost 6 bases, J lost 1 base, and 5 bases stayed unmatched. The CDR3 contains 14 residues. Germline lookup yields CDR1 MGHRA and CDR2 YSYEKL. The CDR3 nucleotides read TGCGCCAGCAGTCGGGACAGACGGAACACTGAAGCTTTCTTT. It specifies CASSRDRRNTEAFF.

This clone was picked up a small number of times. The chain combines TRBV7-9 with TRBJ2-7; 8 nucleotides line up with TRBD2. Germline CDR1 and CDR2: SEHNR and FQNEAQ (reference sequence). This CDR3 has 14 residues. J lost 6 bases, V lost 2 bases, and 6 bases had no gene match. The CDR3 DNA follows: TGTGCCAGCAGCTTACCCGGGGGGGGAAGCGAGCAGTACGTC. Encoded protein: CASSLPGGGSEQYV.

CDR3 bases: TGCGCCAGCAGCCCAGGACAGGGTACATACAATGAGCAGTTCTTC. Its protein is CASSPGQGTYNEQFF. The rearrangement joins TRBV5-1 to TRBJ2-1, with 8 bases aligning to TRBD1. Germline V lookup: CDR1 SGHRS, CDR2 YFSETQ. The length of the CDR3 is 15 residues. The V gene end was trimmed by 4 bases and the J gene end by 4 bases; junction bases not matched to a gene: 7.

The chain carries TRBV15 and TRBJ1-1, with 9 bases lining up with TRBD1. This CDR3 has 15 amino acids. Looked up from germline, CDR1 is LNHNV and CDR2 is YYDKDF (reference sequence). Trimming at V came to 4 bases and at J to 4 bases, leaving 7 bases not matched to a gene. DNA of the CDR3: TGTGCCACCAGCAAGGGGGGACAGGGCAGCACTGAAGCTTTCTTT. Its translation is CATSKGGQGSTEAFF.

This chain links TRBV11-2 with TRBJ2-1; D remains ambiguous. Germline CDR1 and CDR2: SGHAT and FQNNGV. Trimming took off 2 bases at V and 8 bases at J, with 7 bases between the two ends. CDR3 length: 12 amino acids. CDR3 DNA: TGTGCCAGCAGCTTATCCCTCTATGAGCAGTTCTTC. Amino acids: CASSLSLYEQFF.

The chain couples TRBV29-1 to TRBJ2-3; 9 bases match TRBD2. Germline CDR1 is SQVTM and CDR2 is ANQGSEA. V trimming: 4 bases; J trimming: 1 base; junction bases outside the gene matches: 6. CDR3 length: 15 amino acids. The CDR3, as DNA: TGCAGCGTTGGACAGTGGACTAGCGGCACAGATACGCAGTATTTT. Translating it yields CSVGQWTSGTDTQYF.

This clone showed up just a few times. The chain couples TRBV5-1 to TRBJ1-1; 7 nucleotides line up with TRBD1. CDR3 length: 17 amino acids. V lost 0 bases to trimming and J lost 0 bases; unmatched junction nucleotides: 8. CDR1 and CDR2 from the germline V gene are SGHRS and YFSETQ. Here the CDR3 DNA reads TGCGCCAGCAGCTTGGATGGGACAGACCCCATGAACACTGAAGCTTTCTTT. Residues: CASSLDGTDPMNTEAFF.

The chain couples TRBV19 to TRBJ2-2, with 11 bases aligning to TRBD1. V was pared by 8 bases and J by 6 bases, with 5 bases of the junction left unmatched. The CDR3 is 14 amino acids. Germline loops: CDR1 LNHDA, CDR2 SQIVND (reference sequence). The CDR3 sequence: CASGTGGTAGELFF. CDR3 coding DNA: TGTGCCAGTGGGACAGGGGGAACGGCCGGGGAGCTGTTTTTT.

The CDR3 sequence: CASSLATGLPSYGYTF. CDR3 nucleotides: TGCGCCAGCAGCTTGGCCACAGGGCTGCCTAGCTATGGCTACACCTTC. The chain joins TRBV5-1 to TRBJ1-2; a weak D match, TRBD1 (6 bases). From germline, CDR1 is SGHRS and CDR2 YFSETQ. The CDR3 sequence is 16 residues long. With 0 bases removed from V and 4 bases from J, the gap between germline ends came to 16 bases.

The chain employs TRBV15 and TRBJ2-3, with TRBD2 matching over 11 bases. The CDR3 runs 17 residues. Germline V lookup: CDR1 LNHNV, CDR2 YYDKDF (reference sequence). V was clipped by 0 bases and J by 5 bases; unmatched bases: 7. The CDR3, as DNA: TGTGCCACCAGCAGAGACCTTACTAGCGGGGGAAGAGATACGCAGTATTTT. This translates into CATSRDLTSGGRDTQYF.

The CDR3: CASSEFAGSYNEQFF. CDR3 nucleotides: TGTGCCAGCAGTGAATTCGCGGGATCCTACAATGAGCAGTTCTTC. The chain is built from TRBV6-4 and TRBJ2-1; D may be TRBD2 (6 bases). The V gene lost 3 bases and the J gene lost 1 base, with 10 bases spanning the gap. CDR1 and CDR2 from the germline V gene are MRHNA and SNTAGT. This CDR3 is built from 15 residues.

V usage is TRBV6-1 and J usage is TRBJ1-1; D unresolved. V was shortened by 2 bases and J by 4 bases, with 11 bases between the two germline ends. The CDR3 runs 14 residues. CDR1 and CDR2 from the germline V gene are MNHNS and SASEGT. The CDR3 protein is CASSEIQAITEAFF. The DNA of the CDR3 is TGTGCCAGCAGTGAAATCCAGGCTATCACTGAAGCTTTCTTT.

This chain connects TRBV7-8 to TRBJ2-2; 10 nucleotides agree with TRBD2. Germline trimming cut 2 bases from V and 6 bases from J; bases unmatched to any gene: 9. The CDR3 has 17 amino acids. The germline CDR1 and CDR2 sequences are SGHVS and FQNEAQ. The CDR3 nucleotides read TGTGCCAGCAGCTTATATTTGGCTAGCGGGAGATCCGGGGAGCTGTTTTTT. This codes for CASSLYLASGRSGELFF.

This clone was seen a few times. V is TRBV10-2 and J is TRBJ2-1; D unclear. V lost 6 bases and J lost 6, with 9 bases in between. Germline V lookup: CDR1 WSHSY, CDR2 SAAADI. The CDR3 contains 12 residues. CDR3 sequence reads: CASSASGNEQFF. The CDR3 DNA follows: TGCGCCAGCAGCGCTAGTGGCAATGAGCAGTTCTTC.

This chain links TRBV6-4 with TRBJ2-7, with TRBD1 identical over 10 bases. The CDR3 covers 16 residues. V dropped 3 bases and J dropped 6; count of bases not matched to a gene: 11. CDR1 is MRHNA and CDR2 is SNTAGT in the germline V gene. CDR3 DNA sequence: TGTGCCAGCAGTGATTCCCAACGCCGACAGGGGGCCGAGCAGTACGTC. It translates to CASSDSQRRQGAEQYV.

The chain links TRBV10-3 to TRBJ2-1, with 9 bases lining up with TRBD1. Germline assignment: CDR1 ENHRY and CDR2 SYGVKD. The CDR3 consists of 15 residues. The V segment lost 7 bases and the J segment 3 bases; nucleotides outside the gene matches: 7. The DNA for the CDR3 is TGTGCCATCAAAGGGACAGGGACTGACTACAATGAGCAGTTCTTC. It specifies CAIKGTGTDYNEQFF.

The CDR3 DNA reads TGTGCCACCAGCCCCGTAGTTCCCAATCGACATACAGGACGCACTGAAGCTTTCTTT. Translation gives CATSPVVPNRHTGRTEAFF. The gene calls are TRBV15 and TRBJ1-1; a weak D match, TRBD1 (5 bases). There are 19 residues in the CDR3. V lost 5 bases and J lost 4, with 29 bases in between. Germline V CDR1 and CDR2: LNHNV, YYDKDF (reference sequence).

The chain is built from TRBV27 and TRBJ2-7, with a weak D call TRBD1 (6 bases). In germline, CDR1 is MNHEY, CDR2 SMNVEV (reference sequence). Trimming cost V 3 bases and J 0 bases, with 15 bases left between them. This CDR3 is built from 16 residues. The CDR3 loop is CASSFVGAGASYEQYV. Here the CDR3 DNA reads TGTGCCAGCAGTTTTGTTGGGGCAGGGGCCTCCTACGAGCAGTACGTC.

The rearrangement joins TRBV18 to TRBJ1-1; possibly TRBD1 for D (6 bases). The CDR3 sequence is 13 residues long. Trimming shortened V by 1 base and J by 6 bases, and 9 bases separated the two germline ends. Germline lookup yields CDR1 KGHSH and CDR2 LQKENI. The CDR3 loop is CASSPLSGAEAFF. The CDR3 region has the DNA TGTGCCAGCTCACCACTATCAGGGGCTGAAGCTTTCTTT.

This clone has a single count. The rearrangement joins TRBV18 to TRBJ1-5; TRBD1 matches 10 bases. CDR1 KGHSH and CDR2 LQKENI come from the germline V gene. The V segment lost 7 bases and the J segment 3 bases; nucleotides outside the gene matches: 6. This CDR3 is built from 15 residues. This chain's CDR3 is CASWSGTGDNQPQHF. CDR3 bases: TGTGCCAGCTGGTCCGGGACAGGGGACAATCAGCCCCAGCATTTT.

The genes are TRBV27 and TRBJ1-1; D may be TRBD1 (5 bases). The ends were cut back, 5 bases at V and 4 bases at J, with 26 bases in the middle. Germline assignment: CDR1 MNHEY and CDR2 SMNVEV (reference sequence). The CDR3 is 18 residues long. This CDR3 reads CASSILGSGRGVGTEAFF. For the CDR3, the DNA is TGTGCCAGCAGTATACTCGGATCTGGTAGGGGTGTCGGCACTGAAGCTTTCTTT.

The CDR3 here is CASSKALGRDSLSGANVLTF. DNA for the CDR3: TGTGCCAGCAGCAAAGCGCTAGGACGGGACAGCCTTTCTGGGGCCAACGTCCTGACTTTC. The V gene is TRBV21-1, the J gene TRBJ2-6; TRBD1 was called by the table and not checked on the DNA. TRBV21-1 is labeled a pseudogene. The CDR3 consists of 20 residues.

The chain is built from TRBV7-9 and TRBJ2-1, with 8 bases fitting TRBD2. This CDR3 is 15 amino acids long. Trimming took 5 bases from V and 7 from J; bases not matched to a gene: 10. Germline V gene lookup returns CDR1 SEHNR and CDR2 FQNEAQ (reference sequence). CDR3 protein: CASSPRYGTRNEQFF. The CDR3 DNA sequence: TGTGCCAGCAGCCCCCGGTACGGGACTAGGAATGAGCAGTTCTTC. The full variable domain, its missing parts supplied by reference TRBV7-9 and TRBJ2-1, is DTGVSQNPRHKITKRGQNVTFRCDPISEHNRLYWYRQTLGQGPEFLTYFQNEAQLEKSRLLSDRFSAERPKGSFSTLEIQRTEQGDSAMYLCASSPRYGTRNEQFFGPGTRLTVL.

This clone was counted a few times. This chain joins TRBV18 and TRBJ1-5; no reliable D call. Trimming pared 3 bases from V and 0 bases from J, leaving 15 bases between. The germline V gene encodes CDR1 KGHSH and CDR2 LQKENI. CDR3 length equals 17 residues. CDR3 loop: CASSPTGYAGSNQPQHF. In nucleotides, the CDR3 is TGTGCCAGCTCACCGACCGGGTATGCGGGTAGCAATCAGCCCCAGCATTTT. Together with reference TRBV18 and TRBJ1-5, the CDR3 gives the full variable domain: NAGVMQNPRHLVRRRGQEARLRCSPMKGHSHVYWYRQLPEEGLKFMVYLQKENIIDESGMPKERFSAEFPKEGPSILRIQQVVRGDSAAYFCASSPTGYAGSNQPQHFGDGTRLSIL.

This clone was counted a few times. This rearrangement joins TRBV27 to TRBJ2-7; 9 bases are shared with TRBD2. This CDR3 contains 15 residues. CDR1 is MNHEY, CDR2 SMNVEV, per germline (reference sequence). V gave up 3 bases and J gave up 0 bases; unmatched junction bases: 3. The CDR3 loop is CASSFAGGGSYEQYF. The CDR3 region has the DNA TGTGCCAGCAGTTTTGCGGGAGGGGGCTCCTACGAGCAGTACTTC.

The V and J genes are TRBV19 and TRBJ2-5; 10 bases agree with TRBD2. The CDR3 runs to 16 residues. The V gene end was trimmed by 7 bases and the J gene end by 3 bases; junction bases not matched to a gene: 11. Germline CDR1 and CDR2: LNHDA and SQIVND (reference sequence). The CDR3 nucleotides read TGTGCCAGTAACCCGGAGCCTAGCGGGAGTAAAGAGACCCAGTACTTC. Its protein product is CASNPEPSGSKETQYF.

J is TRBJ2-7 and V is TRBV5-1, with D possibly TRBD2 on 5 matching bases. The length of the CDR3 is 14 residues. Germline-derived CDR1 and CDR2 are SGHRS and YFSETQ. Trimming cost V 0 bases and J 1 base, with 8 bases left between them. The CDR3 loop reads CASSLAAGSYEQYV. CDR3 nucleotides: TGCGCCAGCAGCTTGGCCGCGGGTTCCTACGAGCAGTACGTC.

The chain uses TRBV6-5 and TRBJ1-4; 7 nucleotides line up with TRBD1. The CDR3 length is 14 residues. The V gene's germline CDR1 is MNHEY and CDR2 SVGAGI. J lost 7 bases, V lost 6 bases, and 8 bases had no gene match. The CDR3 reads CASRRTGRGEKLFF. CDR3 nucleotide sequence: TGTGCCAGCAGACGGACAGGTCGGGGTGAAAAACTGTTTTTT.

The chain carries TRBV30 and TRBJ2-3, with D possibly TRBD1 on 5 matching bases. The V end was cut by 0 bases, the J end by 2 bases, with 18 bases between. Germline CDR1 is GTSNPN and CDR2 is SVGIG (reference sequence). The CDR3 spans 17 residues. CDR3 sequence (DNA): TGTGCCTGGAGTGTATCGCCAAACAGGAGAATCACAGATACGCAGTATTTT. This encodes CAWSVSPNRRITDTQYF.